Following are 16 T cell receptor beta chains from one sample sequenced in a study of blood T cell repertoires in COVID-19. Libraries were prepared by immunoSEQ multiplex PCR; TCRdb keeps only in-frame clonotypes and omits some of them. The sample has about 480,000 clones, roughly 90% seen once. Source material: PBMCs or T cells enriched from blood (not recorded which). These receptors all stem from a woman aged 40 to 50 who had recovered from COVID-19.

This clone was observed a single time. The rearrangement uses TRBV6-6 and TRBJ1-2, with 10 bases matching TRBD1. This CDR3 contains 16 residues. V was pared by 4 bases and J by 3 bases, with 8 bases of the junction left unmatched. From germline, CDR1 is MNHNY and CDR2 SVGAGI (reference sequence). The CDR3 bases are TGTGCCAGCAGTTCCCCACTAGGGACAGGGGACTATGGCTACACCTTC. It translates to CASSSPLGTGDYGYTF.

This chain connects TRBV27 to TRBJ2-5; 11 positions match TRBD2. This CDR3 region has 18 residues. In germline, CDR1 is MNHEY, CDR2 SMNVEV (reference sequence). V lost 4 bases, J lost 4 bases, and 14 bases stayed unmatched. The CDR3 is CASSSLDGTSGFLETQYF. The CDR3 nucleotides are TGTGCCAGCAGTTCCCTCGACGGGACTAGCGGCTTCTTAGAGACCCAGTACTTC.

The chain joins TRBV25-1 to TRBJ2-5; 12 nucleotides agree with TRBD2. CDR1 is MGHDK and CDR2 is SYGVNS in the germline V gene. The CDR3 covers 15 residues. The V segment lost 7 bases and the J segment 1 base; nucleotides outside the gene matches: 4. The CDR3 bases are TGTGCCAGCAAGAGGACTAGCGGGACCCAAGAGACCCAGTACTTC. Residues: CASKRTSGTQETQYF.

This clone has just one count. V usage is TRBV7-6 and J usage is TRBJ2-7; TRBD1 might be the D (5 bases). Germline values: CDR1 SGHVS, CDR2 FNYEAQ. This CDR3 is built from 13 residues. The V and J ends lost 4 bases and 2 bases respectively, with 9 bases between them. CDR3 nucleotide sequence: TGTGCCAGCAGCTCCCAGGGCCCCTACGAGCAGTACTTC. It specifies CASSSQGPYEQYF.

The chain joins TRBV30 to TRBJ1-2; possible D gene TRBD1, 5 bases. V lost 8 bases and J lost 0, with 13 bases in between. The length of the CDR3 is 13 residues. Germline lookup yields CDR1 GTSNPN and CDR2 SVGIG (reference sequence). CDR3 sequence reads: CAMDTSSNYGYTF. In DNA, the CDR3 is TGTGCCATGGACACTTCCTCTAACTATGGCTACACCTTC.

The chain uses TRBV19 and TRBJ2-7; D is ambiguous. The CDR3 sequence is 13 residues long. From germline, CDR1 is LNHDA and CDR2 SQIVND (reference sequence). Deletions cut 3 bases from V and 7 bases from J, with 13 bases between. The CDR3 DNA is TGTGCCAGTAGTATGAGAAAAGGCGGAGAGCAGTACTTC. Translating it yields CASSMRKGGEQYF.

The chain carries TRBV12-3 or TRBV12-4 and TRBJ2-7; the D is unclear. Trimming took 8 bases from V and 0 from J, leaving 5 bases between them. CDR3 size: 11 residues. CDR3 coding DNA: TGTGCCAGCGGCAACTCCTACGAGCAGTACTTC. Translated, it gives CASGNSYEQYF.

The CDR3 DNA follows: TGTGCCAGCAGCTTAAGTGAGGCTGCGACTGAAGCTTTCTTT. The encoded protein is CASSLSEAATEAFF. V usage is TRBV7-6 and J usage is TRBJ1-1; unclear D gene. Germline-derived CDR1 and CDR2 are SGHVS and FNYEAQ. This CDR3 is built from 14 residues. V gave up 2 bases and J gave up 5 bases, with 12 bases separating them.

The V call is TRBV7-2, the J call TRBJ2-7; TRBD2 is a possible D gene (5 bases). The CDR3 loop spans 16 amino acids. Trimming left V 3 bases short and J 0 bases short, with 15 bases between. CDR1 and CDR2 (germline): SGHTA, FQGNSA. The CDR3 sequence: CASSFLSTGSSYEQYF. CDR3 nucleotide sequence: TGTGCCAGCAGCTTTCTTTCGACGGGAAGCTCCTACGAGCAGTACTTC.

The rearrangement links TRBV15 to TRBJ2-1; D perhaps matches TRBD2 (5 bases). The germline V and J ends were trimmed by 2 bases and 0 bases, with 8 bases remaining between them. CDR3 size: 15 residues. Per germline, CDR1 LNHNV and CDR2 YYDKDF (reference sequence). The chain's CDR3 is CATSRLAGSYNEQFF. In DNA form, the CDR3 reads TGTGCCACCAGCAGACTAGCCGGCTCCTACAATGAGCAGTTCTTC.

The CDR3 loop is CASNPTGIRGYTF. As DNA, the CDR3 is TGTGCCAGTAACCCCACAGGGATTAGGGGCTACACCTTC. V gene TRBV19 combines with J gene TRBJ1-2; possibly TRBD1 for D (6 bases). This CDR3 is 13 amino acids long. Germline CDR1 reads LNHDA; CDR2 reads SQIVND (reference sequence). V was pared by 7 bases and J by 8 bases, with 17 bases between.

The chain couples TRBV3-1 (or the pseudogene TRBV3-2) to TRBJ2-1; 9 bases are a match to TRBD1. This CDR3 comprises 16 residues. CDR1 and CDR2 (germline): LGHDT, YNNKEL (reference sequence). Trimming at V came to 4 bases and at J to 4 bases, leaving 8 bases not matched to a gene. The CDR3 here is CASSPIQGASYNEQFF. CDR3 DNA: TGTGCCAGCAGCCCGATACAGGGGGCGTCTTACAATGAGCAGTTCTTC.

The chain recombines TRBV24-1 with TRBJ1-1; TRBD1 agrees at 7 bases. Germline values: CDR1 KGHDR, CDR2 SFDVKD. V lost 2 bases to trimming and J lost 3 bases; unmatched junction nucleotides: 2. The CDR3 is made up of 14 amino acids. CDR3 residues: CATSDSTGDTEAFF. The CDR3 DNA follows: TGTGCCACCAGTGATTCAACAGGGGACACTGAAGCTTTCTTT.

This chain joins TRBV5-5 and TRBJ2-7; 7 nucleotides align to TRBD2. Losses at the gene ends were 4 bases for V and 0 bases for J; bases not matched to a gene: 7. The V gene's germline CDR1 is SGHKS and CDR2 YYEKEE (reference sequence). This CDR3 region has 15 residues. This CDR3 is CASSRDGGGSYEQYF. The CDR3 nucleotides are TGTGCCAGCAGCCGAGACGGCGGGGGCTCCTACGAGCAGTACTTC.

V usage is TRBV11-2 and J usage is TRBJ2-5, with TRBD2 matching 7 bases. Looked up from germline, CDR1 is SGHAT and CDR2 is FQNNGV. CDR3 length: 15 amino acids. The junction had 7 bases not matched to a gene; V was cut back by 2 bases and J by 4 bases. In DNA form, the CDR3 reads TGTGCCAGCAGCTTACTTGCGGGAGTTGGAGAGACCCAGTACTTC. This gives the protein CASSLLAGVGETQYF.

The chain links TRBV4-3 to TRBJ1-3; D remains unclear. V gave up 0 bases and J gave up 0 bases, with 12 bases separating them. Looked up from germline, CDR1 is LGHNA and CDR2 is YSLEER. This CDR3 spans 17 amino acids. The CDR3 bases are TGCGCCAGCAGCCAAGATGGCGGCCGGGGCTCTGGAAACACCATATATTTT. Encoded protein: CASSQDGGRGSGNTIYF.